The 25 T cell receptor beta chains in this list originate from one sample, sequenced in a study of T cell responses to AZD1222 COVID-19 vaccine. Some clones are missing from TCRdb's copy, which holds only in-frame ones; the method was immunoSEQ multiplex PCR. Counted here are roughly 120,000 clones, about 81% occurring once; the ten biggest clones make up approximately 5%. Source: peripheral blood, taken on day 0 of AZD1222 vaccination. These receptors came from an adult in good health.

This chain links TRBV6-6 with TRBJ1-1, with 7 bases aligning to TRBD1. Germline lookup yields CDR1 MNHNY and CDR2 SVGAGI (reference sequence). CDR3 length: 15 amino acids. J was trimmed by 2 bases and V by 2 bases; bases with no gene match: 5. The CDR3 coding sequence is TGTGCCAGCAGTTACGGGCAGGGGGGTAACACTGAAGCTTTCTTT. This sequence encodes CASSYGQGGNTEAFF.

This clone was observed a single time. The chain is built from TRBV9 and TRBJ2-3, with 7 positions matching TRBD2. The CDR3 totals 15 residues. The V gene end was trimmed by 4 bases and the J gene end by 1 base; junction bases not matched to a gene: 6. Germline CDR1 is SGDLS and CDR2 is YYNGEE. This CDR3 reads CASSPRGDGTDTQYF. For the CDR3, the DNA is TGTGCCAGCAGCCCACGGGGGGACGGCACAGATACGCAGTATTTT. Based on the CDR3 plus reference TRBV9 and TRBJ2-3, the full variable domain is DSGVTQTPKHLITATGQRVTLRCSPRSGDLSVYWYQQSLDQGLQFLIQYYNGEERAKGNILERFSAQQFPDLHSELNLSSLELGDSALYFCASSPRGDGTDTQYFGPGTRLTVL.

The CDR3 protein is CATSADRTYGYTF. CDR3 sequence (DNA): TGTGCCACCAGTGCAGACAGAACCTATGGCTACACCTTC. The chain is built from TRBV24-1 and TRBJ1-2; maybe TRBD1 (5 bases). V lost 5 bases to trimming and J lost 4 bases, with 10 bases between them. CDR3 length: 13 residues. The germline CDR1 and CDR2 sequences are KGHDR and SFDVKD.

The rearrangement links TRBV30 to TRBJ1-5; TRBD1 is a possible D gene (5 bases). This CDR3 has 14 amino acids. V was cut by 1 base and J by 7 bases, with 14 bases left in between. CDR1 GTSNPN and CDR2 SVGIG come from the germline V gene (reference sequence). CDR3 nucleotides: TGTGCCTGGAGTGAAGCTGTCTGGGGGCAGCCCCAGCATTTT. This sequence encodes CAWSEAVWGQPQHF.

The chain couples TRBV28 to TRBJ2-7; TRBD2 matches 13 bases. The CDR3 contains 16 residues. V dropped 3 bases and J dropped 3; count of bases not matched to a gene: 5. CDR1 is MDHEN and CDR2 is SYDVKM in the germline V gene. The DNA of the CDR3 is TGTGCCAGCAGTTTGACTAGCGGGGGGCGAATCTACGAGCAGTACTTC. The encoded protein is CASSLTSGGRIYEQYF.

With regard to this clone: Other DNA sequences in the sample encode the same CDR3. The chain joins TRBV7-2 to TRBJ2-3; D not resolved. Trimming left V 5 bases short and J 4 bases short, with 7 bases between. The germline CDR1 and CDR2 sequences are SGHTA and FQGNSA. This CDR3 has 12 residues. DNA of the CDR3: TGTGCCAGCAGCCTAGGCGCAGATACGCAGTATTTT. Its translation: CASSLGADTQYF.

This sequence joins TRBV5-1 and TRBJ2-1; weak D call: TRBD2 (6 bases). Germline V lookup: CDR1 SGHRS, CDR2 YFSETQ. The V end lost 0 bases, the J end lost 2 bases, and 12 bases lay between the germline ends. CDR3 length equals 16 residues. This chain's CDR3 is CASSLDWRGTYNEQFF. CDR3 nucleotide sequence: TGCGCCAGCAGCTTGGATTGGCGGGGAACCTACAATGAGCAGTTCTTC.

The rearrangement uses TRBV18 and TRBJ2-2, with TRBD2 matching 7 bases. Germline V gives CDR1 KGHSH, CDR2 LQKENI. J lost 5 bases, V lost 8 bases, and 8 bases had no gene match. This CDR3 is built from 14 residues. CDR3 nucleotides: TGTGCCAGCACGTCCCGGACTAGTACCGGGGAGCTGTTTTTT. This translates into CASTSRTSTGELFF.

The chain recombines TRBV6-2 or TRBV6-3 with TRBJ2-7; tentatively, D is TRBD1 (6 bases). CDR3 size: 12 residues. Germline assignment: CDR1 MNHEY and CDR2 SVGEGT. Trimming took off 5 bases at V and 3 bases at J, with 8 bases between the two ends. The CDR3 sequence is CASSQQGYEQYF. CDR3 nucleotide sequence: TGTGCCAGCAGTCAACAGGGCTACGAGCAGTACTTC.

The chain recombines TRBV10-2 with TRBJ1-1; weak D call: TRBD1 (6 bases). The CDR3 sequence is 15 residues long. Trimming cost V 8 bases and J 5 bases, with 21 bases left between them. Germline V gene data show CDR1 as WSHSY and CDR2 as SAAADI. The CDR3 here is CASANSGAALTEAFF. The DNA for the CDR3 is TGCGCCAGCGCAAATTCAGGGGCCGCGCTTACTGAAGCTTTCTTT.

This chain links TRBV29-1 with TRBJ1-1; the D gene is possibly TRBD1 (5 bases). The CDR3 is made up of 13 amino acids. Germline V gene sequence: CDR1 SQVTM, CDR2 ANQGSEA. V was cut by 6 bases and J by 6 bases, with 17 bases left in between. The CDR3 region is CSVPARGVAEAFF. The CDR3 DNA follows: TGCAGCGTGCCGGCACGGGGCGTGGCTGAAGCTTTCTTT.

The rearrangement links TRBV18 to TRBJ1-5; 7 bases fit TRBD1. This CDR3 comprises 15 residues. After removal of 3 bases from V and 0 bases from J, the junction contained 2 bases not matched to a gene. In germline, CDR1 is KGHSH, CDR2 LQKENI. The CDR3 sequence is CASSPGQYSNQPQHF. In DNA form, the CDR3 reads TGTGCCAGCTCACCGGGACAGTATAGCAATCAGCCCCAGCATTTT.

CDR3: CASSLSGRDISTQYF. The CDR3 DNA is TGCGCCAGCAGCTTGTCGGGCAGGGATATTTCGACCCAGTACTTC. The chain carries TRBV5-1 and TRBJ2-5, with D possibly being TRBD1 (5 bases). V was clipped by 1 base and J by 7 bases, with 17 bases between them. The CDR3 is 15 amino acids. Germline lookup yields CDR1 SGHRS and CDR2 YFSETQ.

In its sample, this clone was seen a few times. The V and J genes are TRBV10-3 and TRBJ1-1; D gene unclear. This CDR3 has 13 residues. Germline assignment: CDR1 ENHRY and CDR2 SYGVKD. Trimming shortened V by 10 bases and J by 1 base, and 13 bases separated the two germline ends. In DNA, the CDR3 is TGTGCCACCCGGGGAGTAGGGAACACTGAAGCTTTCTTT. This translates into CATRGVGNTEAFF.

J is TRBJ1-3 and V is TRBV9; D unclear. V dropped 4 bases and J dropped 0 bases, with 17 bases sitting between them. Germline loops: CDR1 SGDLS, CDR2 YYNGEE. There are 17 residues in the CDR3. The CDR3 loop reads CASSPSHSGGSGNTIYF. The CDR3 DNA sequence: TGTGCCAGCAGCCCTTCCCACTCGGGAGGCTCTGGAAACACCATATATTTT.

The genes are TRBV19 and TRBJ2-1; D not certain. This CDR3 is built from 15 residues. Germline V gene lookup returns CDR1 LNHDA and CDR2 SQIVND (reference sequence). The germline V and J ends were trimmed by 2 bases and 9 bases, with 17 bases remaining between them. The CDR3 DNA reads TGTGCCAGTAGTATAACCGCGGTGCAGCGCGGTGAGCAGTTCTTC. Translation: CASSITAVQRGEQFF.

The V gene is TRBV7-9, the J gene TRBJ2-1; D is perhaps TRBD2 (5 bases). V lost 8 bases to trimming and J lost 6 bases, with 20 bases between them. Germline values: CDR1 SEHNR, CDR2 FQNEAQ (reference sequence). The CDR3 loop spans 15 amino acids. CDR3 sequence reads: CASVYIGTRSNEQFF. The CDR3 DNA reads TGTGCCAGCGTATATATCGGTACTAGGTCCAATGAGCAGTTCTTC.

As regards this clone: The identical CDR3 is also encoded by other nucleotide sequences in the sample. V and J are TRBV5-1 and TRBJ2-2; the match to TRBD1 covers 9 bases. This CDR3 has 14 residues. V lost 3 bases to trimming and J lost 4 bases; unmatched junction nucleotides: 1. Germline CDR1 reads SGHRS; CDR2 reads YFSETQ. CDR3 loop: CASSWGQGTGELFF. For the CDR3, the DNA is TGCGCCAGCAGCTGGGGACAGGGCACCGGGGAGCTGTTTTTT.

The chain links TRBV28 to TRBJ1-4; weak D call: TRBD1 (6 bases). The ends were cut back, 2 bases at V and 8 bases at J, with 15 bases in the middle. Germline CDR1 MDHEN, CDR2 SYDVKM. CDR3 length equals 15 residues. CDR3: CASSLGGGSGEKLFF. DNA of the CDR3: TGTGCCAGCAGTTTAGGGGGGGGCAGTGGCGAAAAACTGTTTTTT.

The chain couples TRBV11-2 to TRBJ1-2, with 7 bases lining up with TRBD1. This CDR3 has 15 residues. V was pared by 6 bases and J by 5 bases, with 12 bases of the junction left unmatched. In germline, CDR1 is SGHAT, CDR2 FQNNGV. Here the CDR3 DNA reads TGTGCCAGCAGGGACCCGGGACAGCGGACTTATGGCTACACCTTC. Translation: CASRDPGQRTYGYTF.

This clone has only one observation. The genes are TRBV5-1 and TRBJ1-2; possible D gene TRBD1, 6 bases. The germline CDR1 and CDR2 sequences are SGHRS and YFSETQ. The CDR3 is made up of 15 amino acids. Trimming left V 1 base short and J 0 bases short, with 10 bases between. CDR3 region: CASSLTGRANYGYTF. CDR3 in DNA: TGCGCCAGCAGCTTGACAGGGCGGGCTAACTATGGCTACACCTTC.

CDR3 in amino acids: CASSFTGGGEGTDTQYF. The CDR3 DNA reads TGTGCCAGCAGCTTCACAGGTGGGGGTGAAGGCACAGATACGCAGTATTTT. The genes are TRBV7-2 and TRBJ2-3; D may match TRBD1 or TRBD2 (5 bases each). The length of the CDR3 is 17 residues. Looked up from germline, CDR1 is SGHTA and CDR2 is FQGNSA. V was pared by 3 bases and J by 1 base, with 17 bases between.

V usage is TRBV18 and J usage is TRBJ2-7; TRBD1 matches 12 bases. The CDR3 consists of 15 residues. Looked up from germline, CDR1 is KGHSH and CDR2 is LQKENI. The J segment lost 5 bases and the V segment lost 0 bases, leaving 2 bases of the junction unmatched. The CDR3 loop is CASSPPGTGGHEQYF. CDR3 DNA: TGTGCCAGCTCACCACCCGGGACAGGGGGCCACGAGCAGTACTTC.

The chain links TRBV28 to TRBJ1-5, with a tentative D call TRBD1 (5 bases). Germline V lookup: CDR1 MDHEN, CDR2 SYDVKM. The CDR3 is 15 amino acids. With 8 bases removed from V and 6 bases from J, the gap between germline ends came to 20 bases. CDR3 residues: CASLVQRGAVQPQHF. CDR3 nucleotides: TGTGCCAGCTTAGTTCAGCGTGGGGCTGTTCAGCCCCAGCATTTT.

This chain joins TRBV28 and TRBJ1-2; 9 nucleotides line up with TRBD1. This CDR3 spans 13 amino acids. CDR1 is MDHEN and CDR2 is SYDVKM in the germline V gene. V gave up 6 bases and J gave up 4 bases; unmatched junction bases: 3. CDR3 in amino acids: CASRTGGGYGYTF. CDR3 nucleotides: TGTGCCAGCAGGACAGGGGGTGGCTATGGCTACACCTTC.